Listed here are 5 T cell receptor beta chains from one sample, sequenced in a study of cytomegalovirus exposure and HLA in healthy donors. It was with 60 Vbeta and 13 Jbeta primers that the PCR ran. Data came from immunoSEQ multiplex PCR; TCRdb stores just in-frame clones and leaves some out. This table holds 140,000 or so clones, 88% found once. Sequenced input: PBMCs. These receptors all stem from a woman between 40 and 55 years old in good health and CMV-seronegative.

The chain joins TRBV4-2 to TRBJ2-3; D ambiguous. The CDR3 is 13 residues long. V dropped 3 bases and J dropped 6 bases, with 10 bases sitting between them. Germline V lookup: CDR1 LGHNA, CDR2 YNFKEQ. This chain's CDR3 is CASSQREADTQYF. The CDR3 nucleotides read TGTGCCAGCAGCCAGAGAGAAGCCGATACGCAGTATTTT.

As concerns this clone: The CDR3 does not end in the conserved phenylalanine or tryptophan, so this is likely a read error. Because the CDR3's place on the DNA is in doubt, the DNA is left out and the CDR3 is given as listed by TCRdb. The chain joins TRBV28 to TRBJ2-7; TRBD2 was called by the table and not checked on the DNA. The germline V gene has CDR1 MDHEN and CDR2 SYDVKM. The CDR3 is 11 amino acids long, termini counted. The CDR3 reads CASSWGREWFL.

This clone was observed a single time. CDR3: CASSQERGNEQYF. The CDR3 DNA reads TGCGCCAGCAGCCAAGAAAGAGGGAACGAGCAGTACTTC. The V gene is TRBV4-1, the J gene TRBJ2-7, with D possibly TRBD2 on 5 matching bases. Germline CDR1 MGHRA, CDR2 YSYEKL. Trimming stripped 0 bases from V and 5 bases from J, with 8 bases between. The CDR3 length is 13 residues.

V is TRBV5-1 and J is TRBJ1-6; D gene uncertain. This CDR3 has 16 amino acids. Looked up from germline, CDR1 is SGHRS and CDR2 is YFSETQ. V was pared by 1 base and J by 9 bases, with 17 bases between. The CDR3 spells CASSLSTGAGGSPLHF. CDR3 DNA sequence: TGCGCCAGCAGCTTGTCTACGGGAGCGGGAGGTTCACCCCTCCACTTT. The full variable domain, in which reference TRBV5-1 and TRBJ1-6 provide the parts outside the CDR3, is KAGVTQTPRYLIKTRGQQVTLSCSPISGHRSVSWYQQTPGQGLQFLFEYFSETQRNKGNFPGRFSGRQFSNSRSEMNVSTLELGDSALYLCASSLSTGAGGSPLHFGNGTRLTVT.

The chain recombines TRBV4-2 with TRBJ2-3; TRBD2 matches 7 bases. The germline CDR1 and CDR2 sequences are LGHNA and YNFKEQ. Trimming at V came to 1 base and at J to 5 bases, leaving 12 bases not matched to a gene. This CDR3 spans 17 amino acids. The CDR3 reads CASSQGRVAGEIDTQYF. DNA for the CDR3: TGTGCCAGCAGCCAAGGACGAGTGGCGGGAGAGATAGATACGCAGTATTTT.